The 25 T cell receptor beta chains reported below all come from one sample, sequenced in a study of shared clonotypes between healthy human individuals. Measured with immunoSEQ multiplex PCR; TCRdb has only the in-frame clones, and not every one. The table lists about 560,000 clones, around 77% of them singletons. Sequenced: PBMCs. Source of these receptors: a woman aged 40 to 55 in good health. Some clones in this sample may be carry-over from other donors' samples.

Only a few counts were recorded for this clone. The rearrangement joins TRBV7-2 to TRBJ2-1, with 7 nucleotides matching TRBD1. CDR1 SGHTA and CDR2 FQGNSA come from the germline V gene. This CDR3 contains 15 residues. Trimming took 4 bases from V and 10 from J; bases not matched to a gene: 13. CDR3 coding DNA: TGTGCCAGCAGCTACCAACCAAACAGGGGTAAGGAGCAGTTCTTC. It is translated as CASSYQPNRGKEQFF.

The chain recombines TRBV23-1 with TRBJ2-2; D is possibly TRBD1 or TRBD2 (7 bases each). TRBV23-1 is designated an ORF whose function remains uncertain. The CDR3 has 17 residues. Trimming left V 7 bases short and J 1 base short, with 19 bases between. CDR3 DNA: TGCGCCAGCACCCAGGGGGGGTCAGAGAAGAACACCGGGGAGCTGTTTTTT. Its translation is CASTQGGSEKNTGELFF.

The CDR3 DNA reads as TGTGCCAGCAGCCACCGACAGGGAGGGGCAGATACGCAGTATTTT. This codes for CASSHRQGGADTQYF. The V call is TRBV4-2, the J call TRBJ2-3; tentatively, D is TRBD1 or TRBD2 (7 bases each). CDR1 LGHNA and CDR2 YNFKEQ come from the germline V gene. Trimming shortened V by 3 bases and J by 4 bases, and 14 bases separated the two germline ends. The CDR3 length is 15 residues.

This clone was counted a single time. One base separates it from a far larger clone, so it is likely a read error. At the DNA level, this CDR3 is encoded by other sequences in the same sample as well. V usage is TRBV6-4 and J usage is TRBJ2-1; 9 bases line up with TRBD2. This CDR3 is 15 amino acids long. CDR1 MRHNA and CDR2 SNTAGT come from the germline V gene. V trimming: 0 bases; J trimming: 3 bases; junction bases outside the gene matches: 0. CDR3 coding DNA: TGTGCCAGCAGTGACTCGACTAGCGGCTACAATGAGCAGTTCTTC. This codes for CASSDSTSGYNEQFF.

This chain links TRBV19 with TRBJ2-3; D possibly corresponds to TRBD1 (5 bases). The CDR3 consists of 14 residues. Germline CDR1 reads LNHDA; CDR2 reads SQIVND (reference sequence). V lost 9 bases, J lost 2 bases, and 15 bases lay in between. CDR3 in amino acids: CASDSAIYTDTQYF. CDR3 nucleotides: TGTGCCAGCGACAGCGCTATATACACAGATACGCAGTATTTT.

In this sample, this clone turned up many times. Other DNA sequences from this sample encode an identical CDR3 as well. The V and J genes are TRBV5-1 and TRBJ2-7; the D gene could be TRBD1 or TRBD2 (5 bases each). Trimming pared 0 bases from V and 6 bases from J, leaving 13 bases between. CDR1 SGHRS and CDR2 YFSETQ come from the germline V gene. CDR3 length: 14 residues. In DNA, the CDR3 is TGCGCCAGCAGCTTGGACGGACTGGGGACCGAGCAGTACTTC. This gives the protein CASSLDGLGTEQYF.

This clone was seen only a few times. The germline gene is not matched at one end of the junction; a read error may be the cause. V is TRBV5-1 and J is TRBJ2-1; 14 bases agree with TRBD2. Germline CDR1 reads SGHRS; CDR2 reads YFSETQ. The CDR3 is 16 residues long. The CDR3 protein is CASSWGTSGSPNGQFF. DNA for the CDR3: TGCGCCAGCAGCTGGGGGACTAGCGGGAGCCCCAATGGGCAGTTCTTC.

This rearrangement joins TRBV5-1 to TRBJ2-1; D gene uncertain. CDR1 is SGHRS and CDR2 is YFSETQ in the germline V gene. The CDR3 runs 17 residues. Trimming removed 4 bases from V and 4 bases from J, with 21 bases in between. The CDR3 loop is CASSPWARSTPYNEQFF. CDR3 coding DNA: TGCGCCAGCAGCCCGTGGGCTAGATCGACTCCATACAATGAGCAGTTCTTC. Full variable domain (outside the CDR3, taken from reference TRBV5-1 and TRBJ2-1): KAGVTQTPRYLIKTRGQQVTLSCSPISGHRSVSWYQQTPGQGLQFLFEYFSETQRNKGNFPGRFSGRQFSNSRSEMNVSTLELGDSALYLCASSPWARSTPYNEQFFGPGTRLTVL.

There are many counts of this clone. Other DNA sequences of this sample code for an identical CDR3. The chain carries TRBV5-1 and TRBJ2-1, with D tentatively TRBD1 (7 bases). The V end lost 1 base, the J end lost 5 bases, and 10 bases lay between the germline ends. The V gene's germline CDR1 is SGHRS and CDR2 YFSETQ. The CDR3 runs 14 residues. CDR3 nucleotide sequence: TGCGCCAGCAGCTTGTTCAGGGGGGACAATGAGCAGTTCTTC. Its protein product is CASSLFRGDNEQFF.

CDR3 DNA: TGCAGTGCTAGAGAGCCCAGGGGCTACACCTTC. This codes for CSAREPRGYTF. The chain links TRBV20-1 to TRBJ1-2; D unresolved. V was trimmed by 0 bases and J by 8 bases, leaving 7 bases between them. The CDR3 is made up of 11 amino acids. Per germline, CDR1 DFQATT and CDR2 SNEGSKA (reference sequence).

As concerns this clone: A far larger clone is one nucleotide away, so this likely arose from a read error. This chain joins TRBV5-4 and TRBJ1-2, with D maybe TRBD1 (6 bases). The germline gives CDR1 SGHNT, CDR2 YYREEE (reference sequence). The CDR3 loop spans 14 amino acids. V lost 0 bases and J 7 bases, leaving 13 bases between the germline ends. The CDR3 nucleotides are TGTGCCAGCAGCTTGGACAGGGAGGTCTGTGGCTACACCTTC. Encoded protein: CASSLDREVCGYTF. Filled out from reference TRBV5-4 and TRBJ1-2, the complete variable domain reads ETGVTQSPTHLIKTRGQQVTLRCSSQSGHNTVSWYQQALGQGPQFIFQYYREEENGRGNFPPRFSGLQFPNYSSELNVNALELDDSALYLCASSLDREVCGYTFGSGTRLTVV.

The V gene is TRBV28, the J gene TRBJ2-5; perhaps TRBD2 as D (6 bases). With 8 bases removed from V and 2 bases from J, the gap between germline ends came to 18 bases. The germline V gene has CDR1 MDHEN and CDR2 SYDVKM. The CDR3 runs 15 residues. Here the CDR3 reads CASHKRASGQETQYF. The CDR3 DNA is TGTGCCAGCCATAAGCGGGCTAGTGGTCAAGAGACCCAGTACTTC.

The CDR3: CASSPRLDEQYF. DNA of the CDR3: TGTGCCAGCAGTCCTCGGCTGGACGAGCAGTACTTC. The gene calls are TRBV6-1 and TRBJ2-7; D gene uncertain. The germline V gene encodes CDR1 MNHNS and CDR2 SASEGT. CDR3 length equals 12 residues. Trimming pared 5 bases from V and 5 bases from J, leaving 10 bases between.

This clone is a singleton in its sample. This sequence joins TRBV6-6 and TRBJ1-1; tentatively, D is TRBD1 (6 bases). Trimming pared 6 bases from V and 0 bases from J, leaving 14 bases between. Germline V lookup: CDR1 MNHNY, CDR2 SVGAGI (reference sequence). This CDR3 region has 15 residues. CDR3 amino acids: CASRGQGTMNTEAFF. Written as DNA, the CDR3 is TGTGCCAGCAGGGGTCAGGGGACGATGAACACTGAAGCTTTCTTT.

CDR3 sequence: CASSPNYEQYF. CDR3 coding DNA: TGTGCCAGCAGCCCCAACTACGAGCAGTACTTC. The V call is TRBV7-9, the J call TRBJ2-7; D uncertain. The CDR3 covers 11 residues. V lost 5 bases, J lost 3 bases, and 5 bases lay in between. Germline-derived CDR1 and CDR2 are SEHNR and FQNEAQ (reference sequence).

The rearrangement joins TRBV12-5 to TRBJ2-5; D is perhaps TRBD1 or TRBD2 (5 bases each). V was cut by 2 bases and J by 2 bases, with 12 bases left in between. The length of the CDR3 is 15 residues. The germline V gene has CDR1 LGHNT and CDR2 FRNRAP. CDR3 sequence (DNA): TGTGCTAGTGGTTTGTCACTGGGGGAACAAGAGACCCAGTACTTC. It specifies CASGLSLGEQETQYF.

The chain combines TRBV28 with TRBJ1-5; D might be TRBD1 (6 bases). Germline CDR1 MDHEN, CDR2 SYDVKM. V was cut by 2 bases and J by 4 bases, with 18 bases left in between. The CDR3 runs to 17 residues. DNA for the CDR3: TGTGCCAGCAGTTTAGTTTACTGGACAGCTACAAATCAGCCCCAGCATTTT. Its translation is CASSLVYWTATNQPQHF.

CDR3: CASSRREKLFF. As DNA, the CDR3 is TGTGCCAGCAGTCGTCGGGAAAAACTGTTTTTT. V gene TRBV21-1 combines with J gene TRBJ1-4. TRBV21-1 is shown as a pseudogene. This CDR3 region has 11 residues.

To note about this clone: Since a much larger clone is just one base distant, this may be a read error. The gene calls are TRBV4-1 and TRBJ1-1; D ambiguous. V was trimmed by 3 bases and J by 3 bases, leaving 5 bases between them. The CDR3 covers 12 residues. Per the germline V gene, CDR1 is MGHRA and CDR2 is YSYEKL. Written as DNA, the CDR3 is TGCGCCAGCAGCCACGGGGACACTGAAGCTTTCTTT. Protein product: CASSHGDTEAFF.

This sequence joins TRBV11-3 and TRBJ2-1; tentative D call: TRBD2 (5 bases). V lost 10 bases to trimming and J lost 8 bases, with 12 bases between them. Per the germline V gene, CDR1 is SGHNT and CDR2 is YENEEA. This CDR3 is built from 11 residues. Here the CDR3 DNA reads TGTGCCATCCCCTCGGGGTATGAGCAGTTCTTC. This translates into CAIPSGYEQFF. Together with reference TRBV11-3 and TRBJ2-1, the CDR3 gives the full variable domain: EAGVVQSPRYKIIEKKQPVAFWCNPISGHNTLYWYLQNLGQGPELLIRYENEEAVDDSQLPKDRFSAERLKGVDSTLKIQPAELGDSAVYLCAIPSGYEQFFGPGTRLTVL.

The chain combines TRBV7-2 with TRBJ2-7; D call uncertain. Germline V gene lookup returns CDR1 SGHTA and CDR2 FQGNSA. Between the trimmed V and J ends, which lost 4 bases and 2 bases, there was a span of 6 bases. This CDR3 region has 12 residues. CDR3 protein: CASSSQPYEQYF. DNA for the CDR3: TGTGCCAGCAGCTCCCAGCCCTACGAGCAGTACTTC.

The chain uses TRBV7-2 and TRBJ2-5; TRBD2 is a possible D gene (7 bases). Trimming pared 1 base from V and 8 bases from J, leaving 20 bases between. This CDR3 has 16 residues. Germline V gene sequence: CDR1 SGHTA, CDR2 FQGNSA. The CDR3 region is CASSLVGGGPTGTQYF. CDR3 DNA sequence: TGTGCCAGCAGCTTAGTGGGGGGGGGCCCCACTGGAACCCAGTACTTC.

Points on this clone: Other DNA sequences in the sample encode the same CDR3. The chain is built from TRBV27 and TRBJ1-5, with 8 bases identical to TRBD1. Germline V lookup: CDR1 MNHEY, CDR2 SMNVEV (reference sequence). The V segment lost 5 bases and the J segment 6 bases; nucleotides outside the gene matches: 3. The CDR3 loop spans 13 amino acids. The CDR3, as DNA: TGTGCCAGCAGTGGGACAGGCGGTCAGCCCCAGCATTTT. Translating it yields CASSGTGGQPQHF.

V is TRBV7-9 and J is TRBJ2-5; TRBD1 matches 9 bases. The length of the CDR3 is 15 residues. Germline loops: CDR1 SEHNR, CDR2 FQNEAQ (reference sequence). V lost 5 bases, J lost 3 bases, and 7 bases stayed unmatched. This chain's CDR3 is CASSRPGQGKETQYF. CDR3 bases: TGTGCCAGCAGCAGGCCGGGACAGGGTAAAGAGACCCAGTACTTC.

This clone has a handful of counts. The chain employs TRBV19 and TRBJ2-1; TRBD2 matches 8 bases. With V trimmed by 2 bases and J by 3 bases, 6 bases remained unmatched. CDR3 length equals 16 residues. In germline, CDR1 is LNHDA, CDR2 SQIVND (reference sequence). The CDR3 sequence: CASSIFAGGHYNEQFF. CDR3 nucleotides: TGTGCCAGTAGTATATTTGCGGGAGGTCACTACAATGAGCAGTTCTTC.